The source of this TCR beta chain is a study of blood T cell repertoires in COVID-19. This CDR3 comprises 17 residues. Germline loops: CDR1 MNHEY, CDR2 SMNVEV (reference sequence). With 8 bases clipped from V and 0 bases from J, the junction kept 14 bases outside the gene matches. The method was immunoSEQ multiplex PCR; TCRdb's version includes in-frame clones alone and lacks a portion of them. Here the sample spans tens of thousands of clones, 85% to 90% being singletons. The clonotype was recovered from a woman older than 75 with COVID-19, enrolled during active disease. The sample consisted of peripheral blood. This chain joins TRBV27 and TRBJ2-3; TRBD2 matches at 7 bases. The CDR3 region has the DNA TGTGCCAGCCGAAGCGCTTGGGGGGGGACGAGCACAGATACGCAGTATTTT. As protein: CASRSAWGGTSTDTQYF.